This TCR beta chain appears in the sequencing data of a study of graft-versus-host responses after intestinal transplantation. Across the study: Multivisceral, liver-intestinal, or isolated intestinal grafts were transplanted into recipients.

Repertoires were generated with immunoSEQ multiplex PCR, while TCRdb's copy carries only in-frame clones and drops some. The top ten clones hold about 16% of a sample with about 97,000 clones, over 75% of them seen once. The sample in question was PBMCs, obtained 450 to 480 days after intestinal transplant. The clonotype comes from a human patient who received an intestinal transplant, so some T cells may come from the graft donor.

CDR3 coding DNA: TGTGCCATCAGTGAGTATAGCGGGGGGGCCTCAAGCAATGAGCAGTTCTTC. Translated: CAISEYSGGASSNEQFF. V and J are TRBV10-3 and TRBJ2-1; 11 bases line up with TRBD2. The length of the CDR3 is 17 residues. J lost 6 bases, V lost 1 base, and 8 bases had no gene match. Germline V gene lookup returns CDR1 ENHRY and CDR2 SYGVKD.